The present T cell receptor beta chain was sequenced within a study of T cells in Graves' hyperthyroidism and ophthalmopathy. TCR beta CDR3 sequences were amplified from RNA transcripts. First-round RT-PCR with HTBI primers amplified the TCR CDR3 region. MiXCR, run by TCRdb on the multiplex PCR reads, gives a single entry per CDR3 protein. The data hold 500,000 or so distinct CDR3 sequences, with 15% to 20% observed a single time. Uncontrolled infection, other autoimmune disease, pregnancy or lactation excluded patients. This CDR3 is built from 16 residues. CDR1 is LGHDT and CDR2 is YNNKEL in the germline V gene (reference sequence). V was clipped by 1 base and J by 11 bases; unmatched bases: 12.

Source material: blood. This clonotype was obtained from a woman in her twenties or thirties with Graves' ophthalmopathy. The chain recombines TRBV3-1 with TRBJ2-1; 9 bases match TRBD1. The CDR3 loop is CASSQVLGQGSHKQFF. The CDR3 bases are TGTGCCAGCAGCCAAGTCTTGGGACAGGGTAGCCATAAGCAGTTCTTC.